Following are 14 T cell receptor beta chains from one sample sequenced in a study of CD8 T cells in Susac syndrome (dated by TCRdb to between 2018 and 2021). The library came from the immunoSEQ multiplex PCR assay. RNA was extracted using the RNeasy kit, and about 0.45 to 1 ug of the RNA was reverse transcribed with random hexamers. TCRdb itself trimmed the public reads at Q25 with fastp, ran MiXCR and retained productive beta chains. Duplicate CDR3 protein sequences are folded into a single record with the most common DNA and genes. The sample yields around 110,000 distinct CDR3 sequences; over 90% were counted once. More than 0.12% of the sample is held by the ten biggest clonotypes. Sequencing input: CD4+ T cells from PBMCs. All receptors come from a human donor with Susac syndrome.

This clonotype was counted a single time. This sequence joins TRBV28 and TRBJ1-1, with 9 bases that match TRBD1. The CDR3 loop spans 15 amino acids. The ends lost 6 bases at V and 1 base at J; junction bases unmatched: 6. The germline V gene encodes CDR1 MDHEN and CDR2 SYDVKM. The CDR3 loop is CASSRRTGANTEAFF. DNA for the CDR3: TGTGCCAGCAGCAGACGGACAGGGGCGAACACTGAAGCTTTCTTT.

J is TRBJ2-7 and V is TRBV20-1, with a tentative D call TRBD1 (5 bases). CDR3 length: 18 amino acids. V was trimmed by 1 base and J by 6 bases, leaving 28 bases between them. Looked up from germline, CDR1 is DFQATT and CDR2 is SNEGSKA (reference sequence). The CDR3 reads CSARGAWIEKGILREQYF. In DNA, the CDR3 is TGCAGTGCTAGAGGCGCGTGGATAGAAAAGGGGATCCTTCGCGAGCAGTACTTC.

CDR3 DNA sequence: TGTGCCAGCAGCCCAACAGGGGGCTATAGCAATCAGCCCCAGCATTTT. It yields the protein CASSPTGGYSNQPQHF. The chain uses TRBV28 and TRBJ1-5; 9 bases are shared with TRBD1. The CDR3 has 16 amino acids. Germline trimming cut 6 bases from V and 0 bases from J; bases unmatched to any gene: 6. Looked up from germline, CDR1 is MDHEN and CDR2 is SYDVKM.

The V call is TRBV29-1, the J call TRBJ2-7, with a possible D match to TRBD2 (6 bases). The CDR3 runs to 12 residues. V was pared by 3 bases and J by 5 bases, with 11 bases between. Per germline, CDR1 SQVTM and CDR2 ANQGSEA. CDR3 region: CSVDGASDEQYF. The CDR3 DNA follows: TGCAGCGTTGATGGGGCTAGCGACGAGCAGTACTTC.

To note about this clonotype: An end of the junction does not agree with germline; a read error may underlie this. The V call is TRBV7-7, the J call TRBJ1-1, with TRBD1 as a possible D gene (5 bases). Germline loops: CDR1 SSHAT, CDR2 FNYEAQ (reference sequence). This CDR3 comprises 13 residues. The CDR3 spells CASSLSEGSRAFF. The CDR3 DNA follows: TGTGCTAGCAGCTTGTCAGAGGGGTCTCGAGCTTTCTTT.

Points on this clonotype: A junction end diverges from the germline sequence, so it may reflect a read error. The chain combines TRBV7-7 with TRBJ2-1, with D maybe TRBD2 (6 bases). Germline V gene data show CDR1 as SSHAT and CDR2 as FNYEAQ (reference sequence). This CDR3 has 15 residues. DNA of the CDR3: TGTGCTAGCAGCTTGGCGGAGGGCCTTAGGGATGAGCAGTTCTTC. It is translated as CASSLAEGLRDEQFF.

The CDR3 DNA is TGTGCCAGCAGTCTCCACACCGGGGAGCTGTTTTTT. Its protein product is CASSLHTGELFF. The genes are TRBV6-5 and TRBJ2-2; D is uncertain. From germline, CDR1 is MNHEY and CDR2 SVGAGI. The CDR3 length is 12 residues. V lost 5 bases to trimming and J lost 3 bases, with 4 bases between them.

V usage is TRBV6-1 and J usage is TRBJ2-2; weak D call: TRBD2 (7 bases). The CDR3 has 17 residues. Germline loops: CDR1 MNHNS, CDR2 SASEGT. Deletions cut 1 base from V and 4 bases from J, with 16 bases between. CDR3 DNA sequence: TGTGCCAGCAGTGAAGGAGCCGGGGGGCGAAGCACCGGGGAGCTGTTTTTT. Its translation is CASSEGAGGRSTGELFF.

The chain joins TRBV29-1 to TRBJ2-4; 9 bases are shared with TRBD1. This CDR3 has 17 amino acids. The V gene end was trimmed by 1 base and the J gene end by 9 bases; junction bases not matched to a gene: 16. CDR1 and CDR2 from the germline V gene are SQVTM and ANQGSEA. CDR3 DNA sequence: TGCAGCGTTGAAGTTCGGGGAGGACAGGGGTTCTTGCCCATTCAGTACTTC. Protein product: CSVEVRGGQGFLPIQYF.

The rearrangement links TRBV5-4 to TRBJ2-1; D is ambiguous. Per the germline V gene, CDR1 is SGHNT and CDR2 is YYREEE (reference sequence). V lost 0 bases and J lost 8, with 9 bases in between. This CDR3 region has 13 residues. The CDR3 coding sequence is TGTGCCAGCAGCTTGGAGGCAATTGATGAGCAGTTCTTC. As protein: CASSLEAIDEQFF.

This chain joins TRBV7-9 and TRBJ2-1, with TRBD2 identical over 8 bases. Germline assignment: CDR1 SEHNR and CDR2 FQNEAQ (reference sequence). V lost 0 bases, J lost 9 bases, and 7 bases stayed unmatched. CDR3 size: 15 residues. The CDR3 here is CASSLASGLAVEQFF. CDR3 coding DNA: TGTGCCAGCAGCTTAGCGTCAGGACTAGCTGTTGAGCAGTTCTTC.

The chain recombines TRBV12-3 or TRBV12-4 with TRBJ2-1; 9 bases align to TRBD2. Losses at the gene ends were 7 bases for V and 0 bases for J; bases not matched to a gene: 4. The length of the CDR3 is 15 residues. The CDR3 coding sequence is TGTGCCAGCAAGCCTAGCGGGGTCTCCTACAATGAGCAGTTCTTC. Protein: CASKPSGVSYNEQFF.

The gene calls are TRBV18 and TRBJ2-3; tentative D call: TRBD2 (6 bases). Trimming removed 3 bases from V and 6 bases from J, with 10 bases in between. Looked up from germline, CDR1 is KGHSH and CDR2 is LQKENI. The length of the CDR3 is 13 residues. CDR3 protein: CASSPPGVDTQYF. The CDR3 DNA reads as TGTGCCAGCTCACCCCCGGGAGTGGATACGCAGTATTTT. Looking up the rest from reference TRBV18 and TRBJ2-3 gives the full variable domain: NAGVMQNPRHLVRRRGQEARLRCSPMKGHSHVYWYRQLPEEGLKFMVYLQKENIIDESGMPKERFSAEFPKEGPSILRIQQVVRGDSAAYFCASSPPGVDTQYFGPGTRLTVL.

This chain joins TRBV12-3 or TRBV12-4 and TRBJ1-5; D remains ambiguous. V lost 4 bases and J 2 bases, leaving 6 bases between the germline ends. CDR3 length: 13 amino acids. In DNA, the CDR3 is TGTGCCAGCAGTTCTTACGGCAATCAGCCCCAGCATTTT. It encodes CASSSYGNQPQHF.